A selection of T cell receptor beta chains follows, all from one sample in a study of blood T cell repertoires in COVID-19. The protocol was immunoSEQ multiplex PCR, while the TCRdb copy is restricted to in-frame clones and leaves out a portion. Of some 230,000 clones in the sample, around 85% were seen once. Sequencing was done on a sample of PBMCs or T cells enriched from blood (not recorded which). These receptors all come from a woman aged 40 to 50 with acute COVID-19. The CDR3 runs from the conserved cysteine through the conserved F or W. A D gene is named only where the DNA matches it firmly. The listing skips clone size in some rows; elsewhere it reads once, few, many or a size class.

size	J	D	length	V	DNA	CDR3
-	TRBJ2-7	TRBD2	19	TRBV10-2	TGCGCCAGCAGTGAGACCGGGACTAGCGTGAGAGGGTACTCCTACGAGCAGTACTTC	CASSETGTSVRGYSYEQYF
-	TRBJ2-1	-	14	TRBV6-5	TGTGCCAGCAGCCCGGGAATCTCCTACAATGAGCAGTTCTTC	CASSPGISYNEQFF
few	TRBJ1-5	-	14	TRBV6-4	TGTGCCAGCAGTGCAGAGGCGGGCAATCAGCCCCAGCATTTT	CASSAEAGNQPQHF
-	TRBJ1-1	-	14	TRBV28	TGTGCCAGCACCCGGCCCGCGGGGAACACTGAAGCTTTCTTT	CASTRPAGNTEAFF
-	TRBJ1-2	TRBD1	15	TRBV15	TGTGCCACCAGCAGCGGAGATTCGACAGGGTCGAGCTACACCTTC	CATSSGDSTGSSYTF
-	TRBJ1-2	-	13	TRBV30	TGTGCCTGGACTGGACTAACTAACTATGGCTACACCTTC	CAWTGLTNYGYTF
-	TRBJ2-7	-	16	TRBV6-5	TGTGCCAGCAGTTACTCAAATACAGGTACGGAGTACGAGCAGTACTTC	CASSYSNTGTEYEQYF
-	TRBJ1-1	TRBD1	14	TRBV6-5	TGTGCCAGCAGTTACACAGGGGAAGACACTGAAGCTTTCTTT	CASSYTGEDTEAFF
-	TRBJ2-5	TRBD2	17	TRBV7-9	TGTGCCAGCAACCTTATGAGCGGGGGGGCCCGAGGGGAGACCCAGTACTTC	CASNLMSGGARGETQYF
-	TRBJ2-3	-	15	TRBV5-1	TGCGCCAGCAGCTTGGGAAGGGGATACACAGATACGCAGTATTTT	CASSLGRGYTDTQYF
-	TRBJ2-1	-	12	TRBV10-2	TGCGCCAGCAGGGACAAAGACAATGAGCAGTTCTTC	CASRDKDNEQFF
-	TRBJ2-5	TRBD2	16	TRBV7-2	TGTGCCAGCAGCTCTCGACTAGCGGGGCCCCAAGAGACCCAGTACTTC	CASSSRLAGPQETQYF
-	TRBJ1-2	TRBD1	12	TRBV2	TGTGCCAGCAAAGGACAGGGGGCGCGGTCAGGGTTC	CASKGQGARSGF
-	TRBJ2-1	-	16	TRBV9	TGTGCCAGCATCCCACGTTCCCAGGGGGGAATAAATGAGCAGTTCTTC	CASIPRSQGGINEQFF
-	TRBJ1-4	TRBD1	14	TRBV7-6	TGTGCCAGCAGTTCTCGACAGGGGAGTGAAAAACTGTTTTTT	CASSSRQGSEKLFF
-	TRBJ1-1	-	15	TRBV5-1	TGCGCCAGCAGCCCCTTACAGGGAACGAACACTGAAGCTTTCTTT	CASSPLQGTNTEAFF
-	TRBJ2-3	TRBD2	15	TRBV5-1	TGCGCCAGCAGCTTGGCCAGGACTAGCCGAGATACGCAGTATTTT	CASSLARTSRDTQYF
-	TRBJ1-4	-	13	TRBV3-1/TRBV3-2	TGTGCCAGCAGCCAAGGCCGGGATGGGAAACTGTTTTTT	CASSQGRDGKLFF